These 15 T cell receptor beta chains originate from one sample sequenced in a study of blood T cell repertoires in COVID-19. Sequencing was performed with immunoSEQ multiplex PCR; in TCRdb, only in-frame clones are kept and a portion is missing. The table lists roughly 250,000 clones, 80% to 95% of them singletons. The sequenced material came from PBMCs or T cells enriched from blood (not recorded which). These receptors were taken from a woman aged 18-30 years who had recovered from COVID-19.

This chain joins TRBV18 and TRBJ1-1, with D tentatively TRBD1 (6 bases). Trimming stripped 8 bases from V and 0 bases from J, with 19 bases between. Germline V gene data show CDR1 as KGHSH and CDR2 as LQKENI. The CDR3 loop spans 16 amino acids. CDR3 protein: CASLPGQTVLNTEAFF. The CDR3 DNA sequence: TGTGCCAGCCTTCCGGGACAAACTGTGCTGAACACTGAAGCTTTCTTT.

This clone was observed a few times. This sample includes further DNA sequences coding for the same CDR3. The rearrangement uses TRBV5-8 and TRBJ1-5; TRBD1 matches at 11 bases. The CDR3 is 15 amino acids. The V gene end was trimmed by 5 bases and the J gene end by 4 bases; junction bases not matched to a gene: 5. From germline, CDR1 is SGHTS and CDR2 YDEGEE. The CDR3 coding sequence is TGTGCCAGCAGTCCCGGGACAGGGGGAAATCAGCCCCAGCATTTT. It translates to CASSPGTGGNQPQHF.

V usage is TRBV5-1 and J usage is TRBJ2-5; 9 positions agree with TRBD1. CDR3 length: 14 residues. The germline CDR1 and CDR2 sequences are SGHRS and YFSETQ. V lost 7 bases and J lost 3; bases outside the gene matches: 7. The CDR3 region is CASRTRTGEETQYF. CDR3 sequence (DNA): TGCGCCAGCCGGACCAGGACAGGGGAAGAGACCCAGTACTTC.

The chain uses TRBV5-1 and TRBJ2-2, with 11 bases aligning to TRBD1. Germline trimming cut 0 bases from V and 4 bases from J; bases unmatched to any gene: 2. CDR1 is SGHRS and CDR2 is YFSETQ in the germline V gene. The CDR3 sequence is 16 residues long. The CDR3 reads CASSLAGTGGTGELFF. CDR3 nucleotide sequence: TGCGCCAGCAGCTTGGCCGGGACAGGGGGCACCGGGGAGCTGTTTTTT.

This clone was observed a few times. The chain joins TRBV10-1 to TRBJ2-3, with 10 bases matching TRBD2. CDR3 length equals 14 residues. Per the germline V gene, CDR1 is WNHNN and CDR2 is SYGVQD (reference sequence). V lost 5 bases, J lost 5 bases, and 4 bases stayed unmatched. CDR3 coding DNA: TGCGCCAGCAGTCTAGCGGGAGATATAGATACGCAGTATTTT. Translating it yields CASSLAGDIDTQYF.

The chain recombines TRBV5-4 with TRBJ1-1; D gene uncertain. Trimming left V 4 bases short and J 1 base short, with 11 bases between. Germline CDR1 reads SGHNT; CDR2 reads YYREEE (reference sequence). The CDR3 totals 14 residues. The CDR3 reads CASSPPGPNTEAFF. CDR3 bases: TGTGCCAGCAGCCCTCCTGGGCCGAACACTGAAGCTTTCTTT.

This rearrangement joins TRBV19 to TRBJ1-4; 7 bases line up with TRBD1. V dropped 5 bases and J dropped 10; count of bases not matched to a gene: 7. The CDR3 has 13 residues. Germline V gene data show CDR1 as LNHDA and CDR2 as SQIVND (reference sequence). CDR3 protein: CASSEYRGGKLFF. CDR3 bases: TGTGCCAGTAGTGAATACAGGGGCGGAAAACTGTTTTTT.

CDR3 nucleotides: TGTGCCAGCAGGAGCATAAACACCGGGGAGCTGTTTTTT. This gives the protein CASRSINTGELFF. The chain links TRBV28 to TRBJ2-2; D unresolved. The germline gives CDR1 MDHEN, CDR2 SYDVKM. V lost 6 bases and J lost 2, with 7 bases in between. The CDR3 is 13 residues long.

This chain connects TRBV11-3 to TRBJ2-7; 9 bases map to TRBD1. CDR3 size: 14 residues. After removal of 6 bases from V and 4 bases from J, the junction contained 7 bases not matched to a gene. Germline V gene data show CDR1 as SGHNT and CDR2 as YENEEA. The CDR3 loop reads CASSLRQGVYEQYF. The CDR3 DNA follows: TGTGCCAGCAGTCTCCGACAGGGGGTTTACGAGCAGTACTTC.

This chain links TRBV27 with TRBJ1-1; tentatively, D is TRBD1 (5 bases). In germline, CDR1 is MNHEY, CDR2 SMNVEV (reference sequence). The CDR3 is 13 residues long. V was pared by 7 bases and J by 6 bases, with 15 bases between. CDR3 nucleotides: TGTGCCAGCACCACGTGGGCGGGGGCTGAAGCTTTCTTT. Residues: CASTTWAGAEAFF.

CDR3 nucleotide sequence: TGCGCCAGCCGGAGGAACGCGGCAGGGGCACTCTATGGCTACACCTTC. Translating gives CASRRNAAGALYGYTF. The V and J genes are TRBV5-1 and TRBJ1-2; possible D gene TRBD1, 6 bases. This CDR3 spans 16 amino acids. V dropped 7 bases and J dropped 4 bases, with 23 bases sitting between them. Germline V gene lookup returns CDR1 SGHRS and CDR2 YFSETQ. The full variable domain, with the rest looked up from reference TRBV5-1 and TRBJ1-2, is KAGVTQTPRYLIKTRGQQVTLSCSPISGHRSVSWYQQTPGQGLQFLFEYFSETQRNKGNFPGRFSGRQFSNSRSEMNVSTLELGDSALYLCASRRNAAGALYGYTFGSGTRLTVV.

V and J are TRBV2 and TRBJ1-5; TRBD1 agrees at 7 bases. Germline lookup yields CDR1 SNHLY and CDR2 FYNNEI. The CDR3 has 14 amino acids. V was pared by 6 bases and J by 3 bases, with 5 bases of the junction left unmatched. CDR3 bases: TGTGCCAGCAGCTTCGACAGGGACAATCAGCCCCAGCATTTT. This translates into CASSFDRDNQPQHF.

The genes are TRBV28 and TRBJ1-2, with D tentatively TRBD1 (5 bases). The CDR3 sequence is 16 residues long. Germline-derived CDR1 and CDR2 are MDHEN and SYDVKM. V was clipped by 7 bases and J by 8 bases, with 26 bases between them. The CDR3: CASTHRRGRASVGYTF. CDR3 nucleotide sequence: TGTGCCAGCACTCACAGGAGGGGACGGGCGAGTGTGGGCTACACCTTC.

V usage is TRBV6-6 and J usage is TRBJ1-4; 7 bases are shared with TRBD1. This CDR3 has 13 amino acids. Germline V gene lookup returns CDR1 MNHNY and CDR2 SVGAGI (reference sequence). After removal of 2 bases from V and 6 bases from J, the junction contained 0 bases not matched to a gene. The CDR3 sequence: CASSYRGHEKLFF. CDR3 in DNA: TGTGCCAGCAGTTACAGGGGGCATGAAAAACTGTTTTTT.

The rearrangement links TRBV5-5 to TRBJ1-2, with TRBD1 matching over 12 bases. CDR1 and CDR2 from the germline V gene are SGHKS and YYEKEE (reference sequence). V trimming: 2 bases; J trimming: 6 bases; junction bases outside the gene matches: 5. The CDR3 loop spans 15 amino acids. The CDR3 DNA follows: TGTGCCAGCAGCTTAGGGGACAGGGGGCTGGATGGCTACACCTTC. The encoded protein is CASSLGDRGLDGYTF.